The table lists the clone carrying this T cell receptor beta chain with a count of one. One entry per CDR3 protein results from TCRdb running MiXCR on the RT-PCR reads. The table shows fewer than 75,000 distinct CDR3 sequences, with about 14% occurring only once. Germline V gene data show CDR1 as SGHDT and CDR2 as YYEEEE. V lost 0 bases and J lost 2; bases outside the gene matches: 4. CDR3 length equals 16 residues. The data derive from a study of patients and donors after allogeneic stem cell transplantation. The sequence derives from a human donor who was either an allogeneic HSCT recipient or a stem cell or donor lymphocyte infusion donor (not recorded which). It is not recorded whose cells these are; they may come from a transplant donor. The sequencing sample was made of blood, either unsorted or a sorted T cell fraction (not recorded which). The gene calls are TRBV5-6 and TRBJ2-3, with TRBD1 identical over 9 bases. DNA for the CDR3: TGTGCCAGCAGCTTGGAGGGGACAGGGTACACAGATACGCAGTATTTT. Its translation: CASSLEGTGYTDTQYF.